One and the same sample provided the 13 T cell receptor beta chains below, sequenced in a study of T cells in localized non-small cell lung cancer. The table came from immunoSEQ multiplex PCR; TCRdb's copy has only in-frame clones and leaves some out. There are 50,000 to 60,000 clones in the sample; around 84% occur only once, and approximately 16% lies in the top ten. This material consisted of PBMCs, taken before any cancer treatment. Receptors were obtained from a female donor with stage II lung adenocarcinoma.

This chain uses TRBV30 with TRBJ1-2, with D maybe TRBD1 (6 bases). Trimming removed 0 bases at V and 6 bases at J, with 11 bases between. CDR1 and CDR2 (germline): GTSNPN, SVGIG (reference sequence). The CDR3 contains 13 residues. CDR3 sequence (DNA): TGTGCCTGGAGTGTAATGGGGGCAGATGGCTACACCTTC. Translating gives CAWSVMGADGYTF.

V is TRBV6-6 and J is TRBJ1-5; D not resolved. Trimming took off 0 bases at V and 2 bases at J, with 5 bases between the two ends. Germline V CDR1 and CDR2: MNHNY, SVGAGI (reference sequence). The CDR3 extends over 14 amino acids. CDR3 amino acids: CASSYSGRNQPQHF. The CDR3 coding sequence is TGTGCCAGCAGTTACTCGGGTCGCAATCAGCCCCAGCATTTT.

The chain has TRBV29-1 and TRBJ1-4; D is unresolved. CDR1 is SQVTM and CDR2 is ANQGSEA in the germline V gene. V was clipped by 7 bases and J by 0 bases, with 6 bases between them. This CDR3 is built from 12 residues. The CDR3 nucleotides are TGCAGCGGGGGTTCAACTAATGAAAAACTGTTTTTT. Encoded protein: CSGGSTNEKLFF.

Note on this clone: The same CDR3 arises from other DNA sequences in this sample as well. The chain carries TRBV25-1 and TRBJ1-2; D gene uncertain. CDR3 length: 13 residues. Between the trimmed V and J ends, which lost 2 bases and 6 bases, there was a span of 10 bases. CDR1 is MGHDK and CDR2 is SYGVNS in the germline V gene. CDR3 DNA sequence: TGTGCCAGCAGTGAAGGCATTATGAATGGCTACACCTTC. It is translated as CASSEGIMNGYTF.

This chain joins TRBV5-6 and TRBJ2-5, with D tentatively TRBD2 (6 bases). The better agreement between TRBJ2-7 and the DNA end casts doubt on the J call. CDR1 and CDR2 (germline): SGHDT, YYEEEE. CDR3 length: 13 amino acids. The CDR3 bases are TGTGCCAGCAGCTTGGTAGGGGAGGACGAGCAGTACTTC. Residues: CASSLVGEDEQYF.

V is TRBV12-2 and J is TRBJ2-5; the table's D gene call, TRBD2, was not cross checked with the DNA. TRBV12-2 is a listed pseudogene. This CDR3 region has 14 residues. As DNA, the CDR3 is TGTGCAAGTCGCTTACGCCGGGGGAGAAAGACCCAGTACTTC. Translating it yields CASRLRRGRKTQYF.

The CDR3 protein is CASTIPGQNTEAFF. The CDR3 nucleotides read TGTGCCAGCACCATACCGGGACAGAACACTGAAGCTTTCTTT. The chain is built from TRBV13 and TRBJ1-1, with TRBD1 as a possible D gene (6 bases). Trimming stripped 7 bases from V and 1 base from J, with 13 bases between. The CDR3 contains 14 residues. From germline, CDR1 is PRHDT and CDR2 FYEKMQ (reference sequence).

This clone was seen only once. The V call is TRBV11-3, the J call TRBJ2-2, with TRBD1 as a possible D gene (6 bases). Looked up from germline, CDR1 is SGHNT and CDR2 is YENEEA. CDR3 length: 18 amino acids. V was shortened by 1 base and J by 0 bases, with 15 bases between the two germline ends. The CDR3 DNA reads as TGTGCCAGCAGCTTAGGCCGGTGGGACAACGCGAACACCGGGGAGCTGTTTTTT. Translating it yields CASSLGRWDNANTGELFF.

The chain recombines TRBV27 with TRBJ1-2; D may be TRBD1 (6 bases). Germline V gives CDR1 MNHEY, CDR2 SMNVEV (reference sequence). V was trimmed by 5 bases and J by 2 bases, leaving 12 bases between them. The CDR3 runs 14 residues. CDR3 nucleotides: TGTGCCAGCAGTCCGAGACAGGCGAACTATGGCTACACCTTC. Translated: CASSPRQANYGYTF.

DNA for the CDR3: TGTGCCAGCAGCGGCTTACAGGGGAGCTCTGGAAACACCATATATTTT. This sequence encodes CASSGLQGSSGNTIYF. V and J are TRBV9 and TRBJ1-3; 7 bases are a match to TRBD1. The junction had 6 bases not matched to a gene; V was cut back by 3 bases and J by 0 bases. This CDR3 spans 16 amino acids. The germline gives CDR1 SGDLS, CDR2 YYNGEE.

The chain carries TRBV5-5 and TRBJ2-7; maybe TRBD2 (5 bases). V lost 0 bases and J lost 3, with 13 bases in between. The CDR3 has 15 residues. CDR1 SGHKS and CDR2 YYEKEE come from the germline V gene (reference sequence). The CDR3, as DNA: TGTGCCAGCAGCTTGGTCGGGATTACTGACTACGAGCAGTACTTC. Protein: CASSLVGITDYEQYF.

The chain couples TRBV28 to TRBJ1-2; TRBD1 agrees at 7 bases. The J segment lost 7 bases and the V segment lost 2 bases, leaving 22 bases of the junction unmatched. Germline assignment: CDR1 MDHEN and CDR2 SYDVKM. This CDR3 comprises 19 residues. This chain's CDR3 is CASSLISLFDRAQRRGYTF. The CDR3, as DNA: TGTGCCAGCAGTTTAATCTCCCTCTTCGACAGGGCCCAAAGGCGTGGCTACACCTTC.

The chain links TRBV10-2 to TRBJ1-2, with 8 positions matching TRBD1. There are 16 residues in the CDR3. The J segment lost 8 bases and the V segment lost 2 bases, leaving 13 bases of the junction unmatched. CDR1 is WSHSY and CDR2 is SAAADI in the germline V gene. The CDR3 sequence: CASSEQGAKRFSGYTF. CDR3 nucleotides: TGCGCCAGCAGTGAGCAGGGGGCGAAGAGGTTCAGCGGCTACACCTTC.